This entry describes one T cell receptor (beta chain). Its target is not known. Among the 120 subjects of the validation cohort, separate from the approximately 700-subject first cohort, were the donors. The sample originates from a study of cytomegalovirus exposure and HLA in healthy donors. Study-level information: The approximately 130 validation repertoires were reported in a later analysis to have been generated on the same platform as the roughly 630 first-cohort repertoires.

Sequenced by immunoSEQ multiplex PCR; TCRdb stores in-frame clones only, minus some. The table shows 110,000 to 150,000 clones, with around 90% occurring only once. Study-wide findings and caveats: Rarity held for most TCR sequences, but there were some public TCRs that occurred in many donors. In vitro testing confirmed a few CMV-associated chains as specific for CMV antigens.

The CDR3 consists of 14 residues. The germline V gene encodes CDR1 SGHRS and CDR2 YFSETQ. Deletions cut 4 bases from V and 3 bases from J, with 11 bases between. The rearrangement links TRBV5-1 to TRBJ1-3, with D possibly being TRBD1 (5 bases). This TCR was sampled from a woman under 30 in good health and CMV-seropositive. The specimen was PBMCs. CDR3 loop: CASSKPDSGNTIYF. The CDR3 DNA sequence: TGCGCCAGCAGCAAACCTGACAGTGGAAACACCATATATTTT.